This TCR beta chain stems from a study of T cell changes during pregnancy in multiple sclerosis. Sequencing used immunoSEQ multiplex PCR; TCRdb keeps in-frame clones, though not all of them. The data hold approximately 44,000 clones, with 91% observed a single time. The CDR3 runs 15 residues. Germline V gives CDR1 SGHRS, CDR2 YFSETQ. The V end lost 5 bases, the J end lost 0 bases, and 14 bases lay between the germline ends. The chain carries TRBV5-1 and TRBJ1-1, with D uncertain. The source material was CD4+ T cells from peripheral blood mononuclear cells, sampled before pregnancy. This clonotype originated in a female donor with multiple sclerosis, enrolled in a pregnancy study. This chain's CDR3 is CASREGTRMNTEAFF. In nucleotides, the CDR3 is TGCGCCAGCAGGGAGGGTACTCGAATGAACACTGAAGCTTTCTTT.